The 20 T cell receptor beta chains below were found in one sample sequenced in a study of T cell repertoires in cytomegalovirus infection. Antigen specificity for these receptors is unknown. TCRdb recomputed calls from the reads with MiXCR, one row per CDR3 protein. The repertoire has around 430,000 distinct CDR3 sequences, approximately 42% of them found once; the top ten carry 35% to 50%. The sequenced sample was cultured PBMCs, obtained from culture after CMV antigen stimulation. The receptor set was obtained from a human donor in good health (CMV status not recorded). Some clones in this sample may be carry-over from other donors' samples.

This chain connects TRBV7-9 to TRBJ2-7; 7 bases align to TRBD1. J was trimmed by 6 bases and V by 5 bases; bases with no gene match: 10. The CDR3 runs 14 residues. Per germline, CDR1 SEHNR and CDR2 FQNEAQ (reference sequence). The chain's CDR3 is CASSASYTGVEQYF. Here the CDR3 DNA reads TGTGCCAGCAGCGCCTCATATACAGGGGTCGAGCAGTACTTC.

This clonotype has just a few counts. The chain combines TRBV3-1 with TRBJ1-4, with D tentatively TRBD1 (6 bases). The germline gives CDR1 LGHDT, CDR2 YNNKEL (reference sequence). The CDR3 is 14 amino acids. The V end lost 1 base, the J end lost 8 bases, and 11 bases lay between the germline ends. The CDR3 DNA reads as TGTGCCAGCAGCCAAGCAGGGGTTAGAGAAAAACTGTTTTTT. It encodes CASSQAGVREKLFF.

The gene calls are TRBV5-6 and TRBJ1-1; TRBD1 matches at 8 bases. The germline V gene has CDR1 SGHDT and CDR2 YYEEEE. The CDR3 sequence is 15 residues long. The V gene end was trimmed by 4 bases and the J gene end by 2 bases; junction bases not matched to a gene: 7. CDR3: CASSPLDRVNTEAFF. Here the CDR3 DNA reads TGTGCCAGCAGCCCGTTGGACAGGGTAAACACTGAAGCTTTCTTT. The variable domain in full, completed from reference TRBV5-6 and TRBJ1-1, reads DAGVTQSPTHLIKTRGQQVTLRCSPKSGHDTVSWYQQALGQGPQFIFQYYEEEERQRGNFPDRFSGHQFPNYSSELNVNALLLGDSALYLCASSPLDRVNTEAFFGQGTRLTVV.

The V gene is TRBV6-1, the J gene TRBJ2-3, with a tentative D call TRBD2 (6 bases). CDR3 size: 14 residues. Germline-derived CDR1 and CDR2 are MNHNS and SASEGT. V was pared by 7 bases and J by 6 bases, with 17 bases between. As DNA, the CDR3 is TGTGCCAGCATGGAAGGAGGGGTGGTCGATACGCAGTATTTT. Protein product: CASMEGGVVDTQYF.

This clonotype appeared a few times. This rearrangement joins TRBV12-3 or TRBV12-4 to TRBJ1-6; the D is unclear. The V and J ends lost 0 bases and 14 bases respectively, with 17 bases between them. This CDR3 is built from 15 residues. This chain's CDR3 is CASSLAGQVSPALHF. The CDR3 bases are TGTGCCAGCAGTTTAGCTGGGCAAGTTTCTCCGGCCCTCCACTTT.

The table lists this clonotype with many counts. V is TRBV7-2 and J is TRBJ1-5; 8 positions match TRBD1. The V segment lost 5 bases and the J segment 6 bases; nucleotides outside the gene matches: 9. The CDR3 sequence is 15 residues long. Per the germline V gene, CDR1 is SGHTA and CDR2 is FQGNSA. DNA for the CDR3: TGTGCCAGCAGCCTTCGGACAGGGTTGTTTCAGCCCCAGCATTTT. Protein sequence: CASSLRTGLFQPQHF.

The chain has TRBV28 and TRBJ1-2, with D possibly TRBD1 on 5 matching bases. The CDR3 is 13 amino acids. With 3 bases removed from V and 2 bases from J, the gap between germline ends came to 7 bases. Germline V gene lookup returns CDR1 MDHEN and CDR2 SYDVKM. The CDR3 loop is CASSLRDNYGYTF. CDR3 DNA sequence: TGTGCCAGCAGTTTGCGGGACAACTATGGCTACACCTTC.

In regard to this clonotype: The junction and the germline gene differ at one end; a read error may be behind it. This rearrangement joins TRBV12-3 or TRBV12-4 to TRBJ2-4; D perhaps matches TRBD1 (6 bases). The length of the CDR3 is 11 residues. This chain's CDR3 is CASSRRGNAEF. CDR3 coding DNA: TGTGCCAGCAGCCGAAGGGGGAACGCCGAGTTC.

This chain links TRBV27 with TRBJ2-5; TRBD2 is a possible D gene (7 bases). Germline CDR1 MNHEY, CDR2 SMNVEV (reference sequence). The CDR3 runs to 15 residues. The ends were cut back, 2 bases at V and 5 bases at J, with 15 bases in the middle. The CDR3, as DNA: TGTGCCAGCAGTTTAAGGGGGGGGCTTTGGGAGACCCAGTACTTC. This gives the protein CASSLRGGLWETQYF.

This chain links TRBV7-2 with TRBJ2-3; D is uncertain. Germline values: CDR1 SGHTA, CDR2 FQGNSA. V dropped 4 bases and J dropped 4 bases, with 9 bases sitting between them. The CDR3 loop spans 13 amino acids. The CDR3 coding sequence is TGTGCCAGCAGCTCAAAGCCTCCAGATACGCAGTATTTT. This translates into CASSSKPPDTQYF.

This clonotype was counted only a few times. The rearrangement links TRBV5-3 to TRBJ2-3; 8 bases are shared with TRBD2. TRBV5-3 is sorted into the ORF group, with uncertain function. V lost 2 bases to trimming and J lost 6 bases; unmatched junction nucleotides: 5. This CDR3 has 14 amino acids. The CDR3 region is CARSLAGAWDTQYF. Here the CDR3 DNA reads TGTGCCAGAAGCTTAGCGGGAGCGTGGGATACGCAGTATTTT.

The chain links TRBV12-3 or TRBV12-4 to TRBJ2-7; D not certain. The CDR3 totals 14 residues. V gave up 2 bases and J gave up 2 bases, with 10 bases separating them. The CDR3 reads CASSLSPVTYEQYF. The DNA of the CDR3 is TGTGCCAGCAGTTTATCTCCAGTTACCTACGAGCAGTACTTC.

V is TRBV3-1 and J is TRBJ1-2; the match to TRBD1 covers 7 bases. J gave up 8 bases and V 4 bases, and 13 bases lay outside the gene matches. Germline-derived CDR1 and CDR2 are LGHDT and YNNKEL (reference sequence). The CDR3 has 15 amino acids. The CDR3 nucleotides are TGTGCCAGCAGCCCTGGTAACAGGGGAGTGGGAGGCTACACCTTC. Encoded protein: CASSPGNRGVGGYTF.

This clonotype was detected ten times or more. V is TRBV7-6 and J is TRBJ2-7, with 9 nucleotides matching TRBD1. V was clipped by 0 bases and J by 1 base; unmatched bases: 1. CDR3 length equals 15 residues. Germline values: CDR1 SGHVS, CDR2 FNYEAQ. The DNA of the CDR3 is TGTGCCAGCAGCTTAGCAGGGACAGGGTCCTACGAGCAGTACTTC. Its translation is CASSLAGTGSYEQYF. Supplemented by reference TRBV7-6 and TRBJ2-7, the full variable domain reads GAGVSQSPRYKVTKRGQDVALRCDPISGHVSLYWYRQALGQGPEFLTYFNYEAQQDKSGLPNDRFSAERPEGSISTLTIQRTEQRDSAMYRCASSLAGTGSYEQYFGPGTRLTVT.

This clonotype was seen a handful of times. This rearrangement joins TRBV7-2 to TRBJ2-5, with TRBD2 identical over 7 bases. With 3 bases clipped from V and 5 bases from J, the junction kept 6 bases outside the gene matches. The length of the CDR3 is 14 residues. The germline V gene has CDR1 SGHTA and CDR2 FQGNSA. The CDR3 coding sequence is TGTGCCAGCAGCTTGACTAGCTTGCTCGAGACCCAGTACTTC. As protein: CASSLTSLLETQYF.

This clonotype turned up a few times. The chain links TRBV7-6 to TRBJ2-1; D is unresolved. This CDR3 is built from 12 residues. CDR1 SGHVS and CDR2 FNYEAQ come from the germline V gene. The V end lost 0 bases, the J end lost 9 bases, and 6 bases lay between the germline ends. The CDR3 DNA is TGTGCCAGCAGCTTAGCAAACACTGAGCAGTTCTTC. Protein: CASSLANTEQFF.

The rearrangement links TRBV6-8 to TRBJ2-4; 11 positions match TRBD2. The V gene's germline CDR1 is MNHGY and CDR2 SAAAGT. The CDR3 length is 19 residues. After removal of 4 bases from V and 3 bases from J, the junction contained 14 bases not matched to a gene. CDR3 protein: CASSSLTSGSLRVKNIQYF. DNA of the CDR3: TGTGCCAGCAGTTCCCTAACTAGCGGGAGCCTTCGGGTCAAAAACATTCAGTACTTC.

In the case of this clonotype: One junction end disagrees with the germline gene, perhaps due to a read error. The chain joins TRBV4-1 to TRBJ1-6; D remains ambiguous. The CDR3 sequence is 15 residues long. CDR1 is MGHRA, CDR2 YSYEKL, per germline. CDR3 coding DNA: TGTGCCAGCAGCCAAGTAACTTCCCAAAATTCACCCCTCCACTTT. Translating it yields CASSQVTSQNSPLHF.

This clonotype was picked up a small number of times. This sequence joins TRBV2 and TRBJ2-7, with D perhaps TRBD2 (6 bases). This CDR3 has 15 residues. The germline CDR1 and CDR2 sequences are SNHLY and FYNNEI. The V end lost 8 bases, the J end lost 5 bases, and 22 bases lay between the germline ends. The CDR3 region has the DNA TGTGCCAGCCGTTTTCGAGGGGAGGTAGCCCACGAGCAGTACTTC. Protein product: CASRFRGEVAHEQYF. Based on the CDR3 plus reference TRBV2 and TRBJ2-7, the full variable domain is EPEVTQTPSHQVTQMGQEVILRCVPISNHLYFYWYRQILGQKVEFLVSFYNNEISEKSEIFDDQFSVERPDGSNFTLKIRSTKLEDSAMYFCASRFRGEVAHEQYFGPGTRLTVT.

The CDR3 coding sequence is TGTGCCAGCAGTTACGGGGCAGAGACCCAGTACTTC. Its translation: CASSYGAETQYF. The V gene is TRBV6-2 or TRBV6-3, the J gene TRBJ2-5; a possible D gene is TRBD1 (5 bases). Between the trimmed V and J ends, which lost 2 bases and 4 bases, there was a span of 5 bases. The CDR3 runs to 12 residues. CDR1 and CDR2 (germline): MNHEY, SVGEGT.